These 24 T cell receptor beta chains were all obtained from the same sample, sequenced in a study of beta chain features in type 1 diabetes. cDNA synthesis used the whole RNA isolate, giving expressed TCRB sequences. The method was immunoSEQ multiplex PCR; TCRdb's version includes in-frame clones alone and lacks a portion of them. Here the sample spans 150,000 to 180,000 clones, approximately 8.1% being singletons. The sequenced sample was central memory CD4+ T cells from blood. Receptor source: a man in his late teens or twenties in good health.

The table lists this clone with a few counts. The rearrangement uses TRBV7-9 and TRBJ2-7, with TRBD2 matching 7 bases. The germline V gene encodes CDR1 SEHNR and CDR2 FQNEAQ (reference sequence). The CDR3 has 14 amino acids. The junction had 9 bases not matched to a gene; V was cut back by 8 bases and J by 2 bases. The CDR3 DNA sequence: TGTGCCAGCGTCGTAGCGGGTCGTACCTACGAGCAGTACTTC. It translates to CASVVAGRTYEQYF.

The chain recombines TRBV7-3 with TRBJ2-1; TRBD1 aligns across 8 bases. CDR1 is SGHTA and CDR2 is FQGTGA in the germline V gene. Trimming took 5 bases from V and 4 from J; bases not matched to a gene: 7. The CDR3 totals 15 residues. As DNA, the CDR3 is TGTGCCAGCAGCAAACCAGGACAGGGATACAATGAGCAGTTCTTC. As protein: CASSKPGQGYNEQFF.

This clone came up a few times. V gene TRBV28 combines with J gene TRBJ2-5; 7 bases line up with TRBD1. The CDR3 length is 15 residues. J lost 1 base, V lost 5 bases, and 7 bases had no gene match. Germline V lookup: CDR1 MDHEN, CDR2 SYDVKM. The CDR3 protein is CASSQRWDSQETQYF. The CDR3 nucleotides read TGTGCCAGCAGTCAAAGATGGGACAGCCAAGAGACCCAGTACTTC.

The CDR3 loop reads CASSLMGQVTDTQYF. In DNA, the CDR3 is TGTGCCAGCAGCCTAATGGGACAGGTCACAGATACGCAGTATTTT. The chain joins TRBV7-2 to TRBJ2-3, with 8 bases lining up with TRBD1. The CDR3 sequence is 15 residues long. The V and J ends lost 5 bases and 2 bases, in that order; junction bases with no gene match: 6. Germline lookup yields CDR1 SGHTA and CDR2 FQGNSA.

J is TRBJ1-1 and V is TRBV7-8, with D hard to call. Per germline, CDR1 SGHVS and CDR2 FQNEAQ. V was clipped by 0 bases and J by 3 bases, with 5 bases between them. The CDR3 totals 13 residues. Here the CDR3 DNA reads TGTGCCAGCAGCTTAGCAGCGTACACTGAAGCTTTCTTT. Encoded protein: CASSLAAYTEAFF.

This clone appeared a few times. The chain couples TRBV7-2 to TRBJ2-5, with 14 bases matching TRBD2. The germline V gene encodes CDR1 SGHTA and CDR2 FQGNSA. The CDR3 consists of 16 residues. Unmatched junction bases numbered 1, after V lost 3 bases and J lost 1 base. The CDR3, as DNA: TGTGCCAGCAGCTTCGGGACTAGCGGGGGCCAAGAGACCCAGTACTTC. It translates to CASSFGTSGGQETQYF.

The table lists this clone with many counts. This specimen includes other DNA sequences encoding the same CDR3. CDR3 bases: TGTGCCAGCCTCGGAGGCTCCTACAATGAGCAGTTCTTC. It encodes CASLGGSYNEQFF. The chain combines TRBV28 with TRBJ2-1; the D gene is possibly TRBD2 (5 bases). Germline V lookup: CDR1 MDHEN, CDR2 SYDVKM. V was trimmed by 8 bases and J by 0 bases, leaving 8 bases between them. This CDR3 has 13 amino acids. Drawing the rest from reference TRBV28 and TRBJ2-1, the complete variable domain is DVKVTQSSRYLVKRTGEKVFLECVQDMDHENMFWYRQDPGLGLRLIYFSYDVKMKEKGDIPEGYSVSREKKERFSLILESASTNQTSMYLCASLGGSYNEQFFGPGTRLTVL.

The sample holds a few counts of this clone. The CDR3 here is CASRANPRGQFF. Here the CDR3 DNA reads TGTGCCAGCAGGGCTAACCCCCGGGGGCAGTTCTTC. The genes are TRBV14 and TRBJ2-1; D possibly corresponds to TRBD2 (5 bases). There are 12 residues in the CDR3. Looked up from germline, CDR1 is SGHDN and CDR2 is FVKESK. Trimming left V 6 bases short and J 12 bases short, with 15 bases between.

This clone was seen only a few times. This rearrangement joins TRBV7-8 to TRBJ2-2, with TRBD2 matching 7 bases. Looked up from germline, CDR1 is SGHVS and CDR2 is FQNEAQ. V was pared by 3 bases and J by 6 bases, with 4 bases of the junction left unmatched. This CDR3 comprises 14 residues. CDR3 protein: CASSFSAGAGELFF. Written as DNA, the CDR3 is TGTGCCAGCAGCTTTAGCGCGGGGGCCGGGGAGCTGTTTTTT.

The rearrangement links TRBV2 to TRBJ1-1, with D hard to call. The CDR3 is 13 amino acids. Trimming stripped 8 bases from V and 1 base from J, with 11 bases between. Germline values: CDR1 SNHLY, CDR2 FYNNEI. In DNA form, the CDR3 reads TGTGCCAGCTCCTACAGTACGAACACTGAAGCTTTCTTT. Translation gives CASSYSTNTEAFF.

On this clone: Additional DNA sequences in this sample encode the identical CDR3. The chain links TRBV4-3 to TRBJ1-2; perhaps TRBD1 as D (5 bases). The germline V gene encodes CDR1 LGHNA and CDR2 YSLEER. The ends were cut back, 0 bases at V and 4 bases at J, with 9 bases in the middle. The CDR3 sequence is 14 residues long. The CDR3 region has the DNA TGCGCCAGCAGCCAAGAAAGGGGCCCCTATGGCTACACCTTC. Protein sequence: CASSQERGPYGYTF.

This clone was seen only a few times. DNA for the CDR3: TGTGCCAGCAGTCCCTTCATACAGGTATACGAGCAGTACTTC. Translated: CASSPFIQVYEQYF. V usage is TRBV28 and J usage is TRBJ2-7; weak D call: TRBD1 (5 bases). Per the germline V gene, CDR1 is MDHEN and CDR2 is SYDVKM. V was trimmed by 5 bases and J by 4 bases, leaving 15 bases between them. The CDR3 contains 14 residues.

This clone occurred a few times. The J gene is TRBJ2-7, the V gene TRBV18; 11 positions match TRBD1. The ends lost 5 bases at V and 5 bases at J; junction bases unmatched: 5. CDR3 length equals 14 residues. Germline CDR1 reads KGHSH; CDR2 reads LQKENI. The CDR3 coding sequence is TGTGCCAGCTCAACTCGGACAGGGGGCGACGAGCAGTACTTC. Amino acids: CASSTRTGGDEQYF. The variable domain in full, with the rest retrieved from reference TRBV18 and TRBJ2-7, is NAGVMQNPRHLVRRRGQEARLRCSPMKGHSHVYWYRQLPEEGLKFMVYLQKENIIDESGMPKERFSAEFPKEGPSILRIQQVVRGDSAAYFCASSTRTGGDEQYFGPGTRLTVT.

The genes are TRBV27 and TRBJ2-4; the match to TRBD2 covers 7 bases. J was trimmed by 7 bases and V by 4 bases; bases with no gene match: 7. This CDR3 is 14 amino acids long. The germline V gene has CDR1 MNHEY and CDR2 SMNVEV (reference sequence). CDR3 region: CASSSMGGSNIQYF. The CDR3 coding sequence is TGTGCCAGCAGTTCCATGGGAGGGTCGAACATTCAGTACTTC.

The chain combines TRBV7-9 with TRBJ1-3, with TRBD1 identical over 8 bases. J was trimmed by 4 bases and V by 5 bases; bases with no gene match: 4. The germline V gene encodes CDR1 SEHNR and CDR2 FQNEAQ (reference sequence). CDR3 length: 14 residues. Here the CDR3 DNA reads TGTGCCAGCAGCCGGACAGGGTCAGGAAACACCATATATTTT. The encoded protein is CASSRTGSGNTIYF.

This clone was counted a few times. CDR3 sequence reads: CASTFSGSSSFMGEQFF. As DNA, the CDR3 is TGTGCCAGTACATTTAGCGGGAGTTCCTCTTTCATGGGTGAGCAGTTCTTC. The chain links TRBV9 to TRBJ2-1; 9 bases line up with TRBD2. Looked up from germline, CDR1 is SGDLS and CDR2 is YYNGEE. The CDR3 has 17 residues. With V trimmed by 8 bases and J by 9 bases, 21 bases remained unmatched.

At least ten counts were recorded for this clone. The chain employs TRBV7-2 and TRBJ2-5; 13 bases line up with TRBD2. V gave up 5 bases and J gave up 1 base; unmatched junction bases: 10. This CDR3 spans 18 amino acids. Germline CDR1 SGHTA, CDR2 FQGNSA. The CDR3 region has the DNA TGTGCCAGCAGCCCGAGACTAGCGGGAGGCCCCGTCCAAGAGACCCAGTACTTC. Amino acids: CASSPRLAGGPVQETQYF.

At least ten counts were recorded for this clone. The rearrangement links TRBV7-9 to TRBJ1-1, with TRBD1 as a possible D gene (6 bases). This CDR3 region has 13 residues. Deletions cut 5 bases from V and 10 bases from J, with 17 bases between. The germline gives CDR1 SEHNR, CDR2 FQNEAQ (reference sequence). CDR3: CASSRIAGAGAFF. In DNA, the CDR3 is TGTGCCAGCAGCCGGATTGCGGGGGCCGGAGCTTTCTTT.

This clone was counted between two and nine times. This rearrangement joins TRBV7-2 to TRBJ1-2; tentatively, D is TRBD1 (6 bases). V lost 8 bases and J lost 4, with 20 bases in between. Germline CDR1 reads SGHTA; CDR2 reads FQGNSA. This CDR3 comprises 15 residues. The CDR3 coding sequence is TGTGCCAGCCTACCGACGCCCGACAGGATCTATGGCTACACCTTC. It translates to CASLPTPDRIYGYTF.

This clone was seen a few times. The J gene is TRBJ1-1, the V gene TRBV14; TRBD1 matches at 9 bases. Trimming cost V 4 bases and J 4 bases; bases outside gene matches: 13. The germline V gene encodes CDR1 SGHDN and CDR2 FVKESK. The CDR3 extends over 17 amino acids. In DNA, the CDR3 is TGTGCCAGCAGCCGGGTTGGACAGGGGATTGTGAGCACTGAAGCTTTCTTT. Its protein is CASSRVGQGIVSTEAFF.

This clone was counted between two and nine times. CDR3 sequence reads: CASTIDSITDTQYF. Written as DNA, the CDR3 is TGTGCCAGTACTATAGATTCGATCACAGATACGCAGTATTTT. The chain carries TRBV18 and TRBJ2-3; no reliable D call. Trimming removed 9 bases at V and 2 bases at J, with 15 bases between. Germline V lookup: CDR1 KGHSH, CDR2 LQKENI. This CDR3 comprises 14 residues.

The chain is built from TRBV7-2 and TRBJ1-2; D possibly corresponds to TRBD1 (5 bases). V lost 2 bases, J lost 5 bases, and 15 bases lay in between. Germline-derived CDR1 and CDR2 are SGHTA and FQGNSA. The CDR3 spans 15 residues. For the CDR3, the DNA is TGTGCCAGCAGCTTACAGGGAGGGAGGCCTTATGGCTACACCTTC. This codes for CASSLQGGRPYGYTF.

This clone was counted ten times or more. CDR3 amino acids: CASSSTGALEAFF. Here the CDR3 DNA reads TGCGCCAGCAGCTCCACAGGGGCCCTAGAAGCTTTCTTT. V is TRBV5-1 and J is TRBJ1-1; 7 bases are a match to TRBD1. V was clipped by 3 bases and J by 8 bases; unmatched bases: 7. The CDR3 consists of 13 residues. CDR1 and CDR2 from the germline V gene are SGHRS and YFSETQ.

This clone turned up a few times. The chain uses TRBV9 and TRBJ2-5; 8 nucleotides agree with TRBD1. The CDR3 has 16 amino acids. CDR1 and CDR2 (germline): SGDLS, YYNGEE. V lost 0 bases, J lost 0 bases, and 4 bases stayed unmatched. In nucleotides, the CDR3 is TGTGCCAGCAGCGTAGCTGGGACAGGCTACCAAGAGACCCAGTACTTC. As protein: CASSVAGTGYQETQYF.